The 8 T cell receptor beta chains below all came from one sample that was sequenced in a study of technical replicates of blood from a handful of donors. Sequencing was performed with immunoSEQ multiplex PCR; in TCRdb, only in-frame clones are kept and a portion is missing. Here the sample spans about 84,000 clones, around 97% being singletons. Input material: T cells isolated from PBMCs. The receptors come from a human donor in good health.

This clone was observed a handful of times. The V and J genes are TRBV7-9 and TRBJ1-1; the D gene is possibly TRBD1 (6 bases). Germline V lookup: CDR1 SEHNR, CDR2 FQNEAQ (reference sequence). The CDR3 has 15 amino acids. V lost 4 bases to trimming and J lost 0 bases, with 12 bases between them. The CDR3 DNA follows: TGTGCCAGCAGCTCACGGACAGAGATGAACACTGAAGCTTTCTTT. Its protein product is CASSSRTEMNTEAFF.

The chain carries TRBV7-9 and TRBJ2-7; maybe TRBD1 (6 bases). Germline CDR1 and CDR2: SEHNR and FQNEAQ (reference sequence). V lost 5 bases to trimming and J lost 4 bases, with 30 bases between them. The CDR3 totals 19 residues. The CDR3 region has the DNA TGTGCCAGCAGCCCTGACTCACTCCTCCGACAGGCCTTGACTTACGAGCAGTACTTC. Translating gives CASSPDSLLRQALTYEQYF.

The V and J genes are TRBV28 and TRBJ1-5, with D uncertain. The CDR3 spans 12 residues. Germline V gene data show CDR1 as MDHEN and CDR2 as SYDVKM. V gave up 4 bases and J gave up 7 bases, with 8 bases separating them. CDR3 sequence (DNA): TGTGCCAGCAGTTGGACTAGGCAGCCCCAGCATTTT. It translates to CASSWTRQPQHF.

V gene TRBV5-1 combines with J gene TRBJ1-2; no reliable D call. V lost 4 bases and J lost 0, with 13 bases in between. The CDR3 has 15 residues. Germline V lookup: CDR1 SGHRS, CDR2 YFSETQ. Written as DNA, the CDR3 is TGCGCCAGCAGCCTACGACACGAAGCTAACTATGGCTACACCTTC. Amino acid sequence: CASSLRHEANYGYTF.

The chain recombines TRBV5-6 with TRBJ2-6; D gene uncertain. Germline CDR1 reads SGHDT; CDR2 reads YYEEEE. The CDR3 has 16 amino acids. V lost 0 bases to trimming and J lost 0 bases, with 7 bases between them. The CDR3 DNA is TGTGCCAGCAGCTTGGGTCCTCCCTCTGGGGCCAACGTCCTGACTTTC. It yields the protein CASSLGPPSGANVLTF.

The rearrangement joins TRBV28 to TRBJ1-3, with D maybe TRBD1 (6 bases). The CDR3 has 17 residues. V dropped 3 bases and J dropped 4 bases, with 19 bases sitting between them. From germline, CDR1 is MDHEN and CDR2 SYDVKM. CDR3: CASSLGGGGALGNTIYF. The CDR3 DNA sequence: TGTGCCAGCAGTTTGGGAGGTGGGGGGGCGCTGGGAAACACCATATATTTT.

J is TRBJ2-7 and V is TRBV27, with D tentatively TRBD1 (5 bases). Germline V gene sequence: CDR1 MNHEY, CDR2 SMNVEV (reference sequence). This CDR3 comprises 12 residues. Trimming removed 8 bases at V and 4 bases at J, with 12 bases between. The DNA of the CDR3 is TGTGCCAGCGGCTGGGGCCAGTACGAGCAGTACTTC. It yields the protein CASGWGQYEQYF.

The J gene is TRBJ1-6, the V gene TRBV27; the match to TRBD1 covers 8 bases. The junction had 12 bases not matched to a gene; V was cut back by 0 bases and J by 8 bases. CDR1 is MNHEY and CDR2 is SMNVEV in the germline V gene (reference sequence). The CDR3 spans 18 residues. The CDR3 region is CASSLSSRQGFSYSPLHF. The CDR3 DNA is TGTGCCAGCAGTTTATCATCGAGACAGGGGTTTTCGTATTCACCCCTCCACTTT.